Listed here is a single TCR beta chain. Sequencing relied on a cDNA template that was reverse transcribed from extracted RNA. Assay used: immunoSEQ multiplex PCR; TCRdb lists only in-frame clones, some missing. The sample includes 190,000 or so clones, 60% of them seen just once. Treatment specified: oral pan-JAK inhibitor, 5-10 mg twice daily. Alopecia areata patients provided lesional scalp punch biopsies and peripheral blood. This record belongs to a study of CD8+ T cells in alopecia areata. Across the whole study: Oral tofacitinib (5 to 10 mg twice daily) was administered to treated patients.

Trimming cost V 3 bases and J 4 bases, with 12 bases left between them. The CDR3 length is 14 residues. Per germline, CDR1 MGHRA and CDR2 YSYEKL. The V call is TRBV4-1, the J call TRBJ1-2; the D is unclear. This receptor was identified in a human donor with alopecia areata. Sequencing was performed on CD4+ T cells sorted from blood, taken at week 4, from a patient treated with tofacitinib. This CDR3 is CASSHVGGVYGYTF. The CDR3 DNA is TGCGCCAGCAGCCACGTCGGCGGAGTCTATGGCTACACCTTC.